These 9 T cell receptor beta chains share one sample of origin, sequenced in a study of Graves' ophthalmopathy and Graves' hyperthyroidism. For repertoire sequencing, the TCR beta CDR3 regions were amplified from RNA transcripts. Scientists carried out first-round RT-PCR using HTBI primers and then a second-round multiplex PCR. TCRdb analysed the multiplex PCR reads with MiXCR anew, one entry per CDR3 protein. The data contain over a million distinct CDR3 sequences, about 38% of them seen just once; the ten biggest clones take up 11%. The sample was peripheral blood or thyroid tissue (not recorded which). These receptors were obtained from an adult man with Graves' hyperthyroidism.

This clonotype has only one observation. V gene TRBV10-3 combines with J gene TRBJ2-6; D ambiguous. V lost 8 bases, J lost 11 bases, and 13 bases lay in between. Germline CDR1 ENHRY, CDR2 SYGVKD. The CDR3 has 12 amino acids. For the CDR3, the DNA is TGTGCCATCGGTACTCAAACCTACGTCCTGACTTTC. Its translation is CAIGTQTYVLTF.

The rearrangement joins TRBV9 to TRBJ1-5, with 7 positions matching TRBD1. V gave up 3 bases and J gave up 4 bases; unmatched junction bases: 7. The CDR3 has 15 residues. Germline assignment: CDR1 SGDLS and CDR2 YYNGEE. DNA of the CDR3: TGTGCCAGCAGCGCTAAGGGGGCGGGGAATCAGCCCCAGCATTTT. This gives the protein CASSAKGAGNQPQHF.

This clonotype was recorded once. The rearrangement uses TRBV12-3 or TRBV12-4 and TRBJ2-2, with D possibly matching TRBD2 (5 bases). Trimming took 5 bases from V and 4 from J, leaving 20 bases between them. The CDR3 spans 17 residues. The CDR3 coding sequence is TGTGCCAGCAGTCCTCGTCGGGGTCAGATCAGCACCGGGGAGCTGTTTTTT. Amino acids: CASSPRRGQISTGELFF.

This clonotype has more than one count but fewer than ten. CDR3 residues: CASSSGQGELTEAFF. The DNA for the CDR3 is TGTGCCAGCAGCTCTGGACAAGGCGAACTCACTGAAGCTTTCTTT. The chain is built from TRBV7-2 and TRBJ1-1, with a tentative D call TRBD1 (5 bases). Trimming took off 4 bases at V and 4 bases at J, with 16 bases between the two ends. The CDR3 loop spans 15 amino acids. CDR1 is SGHTA and CDR2 is FQGNSA in the germline V gene.

In this sample, this clonotype turned up a few times. The rearrangement links TRBV7-2 to TRBJ1-5; TRBD1 agrees at 8 bases. Germline assignment: CDR1 SGHTA and CDR2 FQGNSA. Unmatched junction bases numbered 6, after V lost 5 bases and J lost 3 bases. The CDR3 contains 15 residues. The CDR3 spells CASSPIRGPNQPQHF. CDR3 sequence (DNA): TGTGCCAGCAGCCCGATCAGGGGGCCCAATCAGCCCCAGCATTTT. Using reference TRBV7-2 and TRBJ1-5 for the parts outside the CDR3, the full variable domain is GAGVSQSPSNKVTEKGKDVELRCDPISGHTALYWYRQSLGQGLEFLIYFQGNSAPDKSGLPSDRFSAERTGGSVSTLTIQRTQQEDSAVYLCASSPIRGPNQPQHFGDGTRLSIL.

This clonotype has more than one count but fewer than ten. The junction shows a germline mismatch at one end, possibly a read error. This chain links TRBV19 with TRBJ2-7, with D tentatively TRBD2 (5 bases). The CDR3 sequence is 14 residues long. Germline V CDR1 and CDR2: LNHDA, SQIVND (reference sequence). CDR3 nucleotide sequence: TGTGCCAGTAGAATAGGCATCGGGAACTACGAGCAGTACTTC. Translating gives CASRIGIGNYEQYF.

This clonotype is a singleton in its sample. The rearrangement joins TRBV9 to TRBJ2-2, with 7 bases that match TRBD1. After removal of 1 base from V and 7 bases from J, the junction contained 4 bases not matched to a gene. The CDR3 has 14 residues. From germline, CDR1 is SGDLS and CDR2 YYNGEE. The CDR3 region is CASSVSGGSGELFF. The CDR3 bases are TGTGCCAGCAGCGTATCAGGGGGAAGCGGGGAGCTGTTTTTT.

The rearrangement joins TRBV25-1 to TRBJ2-5, with 11 bases fitting TRBD2. Per germline, CDR1 MGHDK and CDR2 SYGVNS. V was pared by 2 bases and J by 1 base, with 21 bases of the junction left unmatched. The length of the CDR3 is 22 residues. CDR3 sequence: CASSERASGGLETSFRQETQYF. The CDR3 coding sequence is TGTGCCAGCAGTGAAAGGGCTAGCGGGGGGTTGGAGACTAGTTTCCGCCAAGAGACCCAGTACTTC.

The chain has TRBV2 and TRBJ1-4, with D hard to call. Between the trimmed V and J ends, which lost 5 bases and 7 bases, there was a span of 14 bases. CDR1 is SNHLY and CDR2 is FYNNEI in the germline V gene. CDR3 length: 14 residues. The CDR3 protein is CASSSWDRFEKLFF. In DNA, the CDR3 is TGTGCCAGCAGTTCCTGGGATAGATTTGAAAAACTGTTTTTT.